Sequencing of this T cell receptor beta chain was carried out in a study of blood T cells in healthy people across ages. Germline loops: CDR1 MGHRA, CDR2 YSYEKL. The CDR3 is made up of 12 amino acids. Between the trimmed V and J ends, which lost 3 bases and 8 bases, there was a span of 8 bases. Combining a sample-barcoded 5' primer with a J-beta primer mix, a second PCR ran for about 6 to 11 cycles. Each sample yielded at least 2.5 million CDR3-containing paired-end reads. TCRdb used MiXCR to reprocess the 5' RACE reads, holding one entry per CDR3 protein. Among about a million distinct CDR3 sequences listed, roughly 48% were seen once. The donors, aged roughly 6 to 95, were healthy Caucasians from Russia. Study-wide results and limits: The study lacked donor CMV status, which possibly confounded expanded clonotype changes.

A remark on this clonotype: Its antigen is unknown.

The J gene is TRBJ2-1, the V gene TRBV4-1, with D unclear. The sequence came from a man aged 25 to 45 in good health. Sequencing used blood. CDR3: CASSHSVDEQFF. The CDR3, as DNA: TGCGCCAGCAGCCATTCCGTGGATGAGCAGTTCTTC.